This T cell receptor (beta chain) stems from a study of glioma-infiltrating T cells. General study results and limits: Above-expected tissue-blood divergence occurred in all gliomas, most in low-grade ones. Very few CDR3 sequences were shared between tissue and blood.

TCR alpha and beta CDR3 regions were amplified from RNA using iRepertoire nested multiplex PCR. Input was roughly 95-450 ng of tissue mRNA or PBMC total RNA. In TCRdb, the multiplex PCR reads were re-called with MiXCR into one record per CDR3 protein. The sample lists under 150,000 distinct CDR3 sequences, 24% seen once, with around 28% in the top ten. V dropped 7 bases and J dropped 3 bases, with 15 bases sitting between them. This CDR3 region has 14 residues. Germline CDR1 reads MDHEN; CDR2 reads SYDVKM. This clonotype turned up a few times. Its antigen is as yet unknown. The source material was glioma tissue, nonneoplastic brain tissue, or PBMCs (not recorded which). The clonotype was recovered from a human donor with low-grade glioma or glioblastoma, undergoing nonglioma brain surgery, or in good health (not recorded which). The chain carries TRBV28 and TRBJ1-2, with D possibly being TRBD1 (6 bases). DNA for the CDR3: TGTGCCAGCACCCCGGGACATCTCGACTATGGCTACACCTTC. It specifies CASTPGHLDYGYTF.